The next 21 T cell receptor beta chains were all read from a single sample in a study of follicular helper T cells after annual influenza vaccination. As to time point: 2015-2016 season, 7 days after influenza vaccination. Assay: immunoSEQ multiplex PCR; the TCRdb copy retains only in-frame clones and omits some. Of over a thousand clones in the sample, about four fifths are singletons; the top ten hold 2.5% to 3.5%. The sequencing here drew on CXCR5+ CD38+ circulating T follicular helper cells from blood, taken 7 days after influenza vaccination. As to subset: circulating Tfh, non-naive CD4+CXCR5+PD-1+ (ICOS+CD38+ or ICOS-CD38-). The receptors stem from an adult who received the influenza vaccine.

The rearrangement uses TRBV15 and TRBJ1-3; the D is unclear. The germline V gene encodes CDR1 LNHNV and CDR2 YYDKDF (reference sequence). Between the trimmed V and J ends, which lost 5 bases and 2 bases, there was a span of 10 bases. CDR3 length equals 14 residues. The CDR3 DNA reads TGTGCCACCAGCTTCTCTTCGACTGGAAACACCATATATTTT. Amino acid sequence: CATSFSSTGNTIYF.

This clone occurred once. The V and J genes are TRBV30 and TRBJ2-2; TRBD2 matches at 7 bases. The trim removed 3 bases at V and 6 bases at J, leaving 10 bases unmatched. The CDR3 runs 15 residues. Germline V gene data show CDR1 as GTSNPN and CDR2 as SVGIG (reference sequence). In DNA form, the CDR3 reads TGTGCCTGGAGGGGGAGGGCCGTTTTTCCCGGGGAGCTGTTTTTT. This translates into CAWRGRAVFPGELFF.

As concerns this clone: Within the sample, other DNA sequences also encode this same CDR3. This chain's CDR3 is CAWSVRGGGNQPQHF. The CDR3 region has the DNA TGTGCCTGGAGTGTAAGAGGGGGGGGCAATCAGCCCCAGCATTTT. The genes are TRBV30 and TRBJ1-5, with D tentatively TRBD1 (6 bases). Germline assignment: CDR1 GTSNPN and CDR2 SVGIG (reference sequence). The CDR3 is made up of 15 amino acids. V lost 0 bases to trimming and J lost 2 bases, with 11 bases between them.

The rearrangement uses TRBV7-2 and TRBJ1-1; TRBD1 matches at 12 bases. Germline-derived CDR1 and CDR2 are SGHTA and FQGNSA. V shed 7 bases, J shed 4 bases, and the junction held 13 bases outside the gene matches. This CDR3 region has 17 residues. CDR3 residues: CASNRGTGGARGTEAFF. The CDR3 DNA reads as TGTGCCAGCAACAGAGGGACAGGGGGCGCCCGCGGCACTGAAGCTTTCTTT.

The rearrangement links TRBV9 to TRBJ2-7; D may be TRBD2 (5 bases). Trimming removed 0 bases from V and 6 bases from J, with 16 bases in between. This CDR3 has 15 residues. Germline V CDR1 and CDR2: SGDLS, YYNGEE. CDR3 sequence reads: CASSVDGEGSLEQYF. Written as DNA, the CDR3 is TGTGCCAGCAGCGTAGACGGGGAAGGGTCCCTCGAGCAGTACTTC.

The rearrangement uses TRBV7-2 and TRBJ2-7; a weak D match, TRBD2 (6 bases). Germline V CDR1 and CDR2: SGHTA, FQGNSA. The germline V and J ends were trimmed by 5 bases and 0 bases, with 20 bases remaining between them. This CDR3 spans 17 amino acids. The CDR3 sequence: CASSPTGSALTSYEQYF. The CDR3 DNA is TGTGCCAGCAGCCCAACCGGGAGCGCCTTAACCTCCTACGAGCAGTACTTC.

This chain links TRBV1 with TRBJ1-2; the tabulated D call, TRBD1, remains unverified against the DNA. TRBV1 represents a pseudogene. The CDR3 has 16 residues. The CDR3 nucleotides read TGCACCGGCAGCCGGGACCCAGGGGGCGTAGGTTATGGCTACACCTTC. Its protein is CTGSRDPGGVGYGYTF.

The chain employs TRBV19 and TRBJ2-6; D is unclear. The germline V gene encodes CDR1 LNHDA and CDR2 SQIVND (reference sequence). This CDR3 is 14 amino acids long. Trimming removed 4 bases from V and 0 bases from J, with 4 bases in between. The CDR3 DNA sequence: TGTGCCAGTAGTACATACTCTGGGGCCAACGTCCTGACTTTC. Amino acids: CASSTYSGANVLTF.

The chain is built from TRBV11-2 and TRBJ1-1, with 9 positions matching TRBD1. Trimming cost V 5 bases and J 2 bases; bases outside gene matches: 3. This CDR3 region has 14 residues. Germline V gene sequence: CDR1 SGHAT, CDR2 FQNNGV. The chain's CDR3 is CASSGTGKNTEAFF. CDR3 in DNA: TGTGCCAGCAGCGGGACAGGGAAAAACACTGAAGCTTTCTTT.

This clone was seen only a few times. The CDR3 region has the DNA TGTGCCAGCAGCTTAGCACGCCAAGAGACCCAGTACTTC. It translates to CASSLARQETQYF. The chain employs TRBV7-6 and TRBJ2-5; D is unclear. V was cut by 0 bases and J by 1 base, with 3 bases left in between. The V gene's germline CDR1 is SGHVS and CDR2 FNYEAQ. This CDR3 contains 13 residues.

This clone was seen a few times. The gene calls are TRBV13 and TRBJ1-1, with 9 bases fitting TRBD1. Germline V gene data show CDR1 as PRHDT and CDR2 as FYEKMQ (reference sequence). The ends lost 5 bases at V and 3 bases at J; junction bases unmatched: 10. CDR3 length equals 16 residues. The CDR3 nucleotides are TGTGCCAGCAGCCCCGGACAGGGGAGGAAGCACACTGAAGCTTTCTTT. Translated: CASSPGQGRKHTEAFF.

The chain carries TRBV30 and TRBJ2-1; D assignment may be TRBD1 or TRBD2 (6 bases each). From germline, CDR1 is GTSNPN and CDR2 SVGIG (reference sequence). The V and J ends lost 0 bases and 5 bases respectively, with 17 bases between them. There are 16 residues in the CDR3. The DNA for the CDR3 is TGTGCCTGGAGTGTCCTCGGGGGCAGGGTTGACAATGAGCAGTTCTTC. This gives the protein CAWSVLGGRVDNEQFF.

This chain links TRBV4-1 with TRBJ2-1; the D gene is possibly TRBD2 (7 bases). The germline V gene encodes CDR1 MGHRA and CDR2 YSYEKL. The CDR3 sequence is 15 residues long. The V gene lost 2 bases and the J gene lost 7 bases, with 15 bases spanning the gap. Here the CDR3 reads CASSQTWGGRNEQFF. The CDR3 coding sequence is TGCGCCAGCAGCCAAACGTGGGGGGGCCGGAATGAGCAGTTCTTC.

This chain's CDR3 is CASRANSGRAPEQFF. Written as DNA, the CDR3 is TGTGCCAGCAGGGCCAATAGCGGGAGGGCCCCTGAGCAGTTCTTC. The genes are TRBV2 and TRBJ2-1, with TRBD2 identical over 11 bases. This CDR3 spans 15 amino acids. Unmatched junction bases numbered 10, after V lost 6 bases and J lost 9 bases. Germline V gene data show CDR1 as SNHLY and CDR2 as FYNNEI.

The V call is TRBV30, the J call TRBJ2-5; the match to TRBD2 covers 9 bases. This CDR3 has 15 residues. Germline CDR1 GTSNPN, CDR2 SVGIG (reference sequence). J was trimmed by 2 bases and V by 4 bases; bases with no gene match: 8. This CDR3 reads CAWTERGAIQETQYF. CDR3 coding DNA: TGTGCCTGGACTGAGCGGGGGGCCATACAAGAGACCCAGTACTTC.

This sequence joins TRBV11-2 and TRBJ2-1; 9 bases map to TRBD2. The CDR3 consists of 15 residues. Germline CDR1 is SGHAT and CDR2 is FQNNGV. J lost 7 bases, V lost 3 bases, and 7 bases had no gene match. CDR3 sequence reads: CASSFSAGGVNEQFF. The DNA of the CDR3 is TGTGCCAGCAGCTTTTCTGCGGGAGGGGTAAATGAGCAGTTCTTC.

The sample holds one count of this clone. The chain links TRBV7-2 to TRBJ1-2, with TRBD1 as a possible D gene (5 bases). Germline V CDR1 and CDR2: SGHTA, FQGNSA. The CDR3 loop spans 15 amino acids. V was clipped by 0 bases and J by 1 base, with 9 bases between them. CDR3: CASSLATAFNYGYTF. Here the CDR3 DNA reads TGTGCCAGCAGCTTAGCGACAGCCTTTAACTATGGCTACACCTTC.

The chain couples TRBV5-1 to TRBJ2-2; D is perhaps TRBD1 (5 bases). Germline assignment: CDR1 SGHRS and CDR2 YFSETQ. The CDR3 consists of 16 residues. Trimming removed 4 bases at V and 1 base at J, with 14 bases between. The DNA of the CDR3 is TGCGCCAGCAGCCCCCAGGGCAGGGTGAACACCGGGGAGCTGTTTTTT. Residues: CASSPQGRVNTGELFF.

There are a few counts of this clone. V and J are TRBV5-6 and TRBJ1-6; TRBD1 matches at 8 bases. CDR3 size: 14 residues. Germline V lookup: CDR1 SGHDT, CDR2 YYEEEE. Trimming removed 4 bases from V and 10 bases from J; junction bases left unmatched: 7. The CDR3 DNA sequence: TGTGCCAGCAGCAGAAGACAGGGGCAATCACCCCTCCACTTT. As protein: CASSRRQGQSPLHF.

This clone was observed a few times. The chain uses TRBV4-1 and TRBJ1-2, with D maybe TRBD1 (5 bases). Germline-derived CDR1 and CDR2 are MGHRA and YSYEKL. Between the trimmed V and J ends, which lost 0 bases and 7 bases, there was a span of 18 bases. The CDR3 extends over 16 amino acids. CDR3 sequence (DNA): TGCGCCAGCAGCCAAGAATGGGCGGGGCGGGCAGGTGGCTACACCTTC. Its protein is CASSQEWAGRAGGYTF.

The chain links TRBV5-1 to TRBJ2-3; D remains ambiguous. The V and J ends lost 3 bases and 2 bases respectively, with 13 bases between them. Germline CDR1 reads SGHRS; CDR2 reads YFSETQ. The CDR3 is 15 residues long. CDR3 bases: TGCGCCAGCAGCTCGAAAGGGTGGTACACAGATACGCAGTATTTT. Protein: CASSSKGWYTDTQYF.